This T cell receptor beta chain was retrieved from a study of shared clonotypes between healthy human individuals. Notes on the study in general: Sequencing depth was predicted to influence how clonotypes are shared among donors.

This was a deep-level run. Repertoires were generated with immunoSEQ multiplex PCR, while TCRdb's copy carries only in-frame clones and drops some. The sample carries 520,000 or so clones, 70% to 80% recorded once. About this clone: Its target is unknown.

None of the donors, who were healthy HIV-negative adults, had recently had acute infections or vaccinations. Sequencing was done on a sample of PBMCs. This receptor was identified in a woman in her 40s in good health. Some clones in this sample may be carry-over from other donors' samples.

The CDR3 bases are TGTGCCAGCAGCTTGTTACAAAACCCAAACAATGAGCAGTTCTTC. This codes for CASSLLQNPNNEQFF. J is TRBJ2-1 and V is TRBV5-5; D gene ambiguous. This CDR3 has 15 residues. V lost 1 base and J lost 5, with 13 bases in between. Germline-derived CDR1 and CDR2 are SGHKS and YYEKEE (reference sequence). Based on the CDR3 plus reference TRBV5-5 and TRBJ2-1, the full variable domain is DAGVTQSPTHLIKTRGQQVTLRCSPISGHKSVSWYQQVLGQGPQFIFQYYEKEERGRGNFPDRFSARQFPNYSSELNVNALLLGDSALYLCASSLLQNPNNEQFFGPGTRLTVL.